This T cell receptor (beta chain) was sequenced for a study of cytomegalovirus exposure and HLA in healthy donors. The sample holds a few counts of this clone. Its antigen is unknown. V shed 0 bases and J 2 bases; nucleotides not matched to a gene: 7. Germline lookup yields CDR1 SGHRS and CDR2 YFSETQ. The CDR3 covers 19 residues. PCR used 60 Vbeta primers and 13 Jbeta primers. Produced via immunoSEQ multiplex PCR; TCRdb's table is partial and in-frame only. The sample yields around 200,000 clones, 85% seen once. Study results and limitations: Some V segments, including TRBV6-2 and TRBV6-3, were excluded as indistinguishable. The study designated 150 to 200 TCR beta chains cytomegalovirus-associated.

The sequence derives from a woman between 45 and 65 years old in good health and CMV-seronegative. Source material: PBMCs. The chain uses TRBV5-1 and TRBJ2-3; the match to TRBD2 covers 15 bases. This chain's CDR3 is CASSLAPWTSGRDTDTQYF. CDR3 coding DNA: TGCGCCAGCAGCTTGGCACCGTGGACTAGCGGGAGGGACACAGATACGCAGTATTTT.